These 24 T cell receptor beta chains originate from one sample sequenced in a study of T cells after posttransplantation cyclophosphamide. The protocol was immunoSEQ multiplex PCR, while the TCRdb copy is restricted to in-frame clones and leaves out a portion. The top ten hold over 10% of the sample, which has tens of thousands of clones, less than 90% seen once. A marrow graft followed busulfan-fludarabine conditioning, with cyclophosphamide on days +3 and +4. Material: PBMCs, obtained after allogeneic stem cell transplant with posttransplant cyclophosphamide. The receptors were sampled from a female patient under 45 who received an allogeneic stem cell transplant from an unrelated donor, was CMV-positive, and had no GVHD. Some of the T cells might come from the graft donor.

This clone was observed once. This rearrangement joins TRBV7-8 to TRBJ2-3; 8 nucleotides match TRBD1. Germline CDR1 is SGHVS and CDR2 is FQNEAQ. This CDR3 is 17 amino acids long. The V and J ends lost 5 bases and 4 bases, in that order; junction bases with no gene match: 14. CDR3 nucleotides: TGTGCCAGCAGCGCTGAGCAGGGGGCTCGTGGTGCAGATACGCAGTATTTT. As protein: CASSAEQGARGADTQYF.

This sequence joins TRBV19 and TRBJ2-3; D remains unclear. The germline V gene encodes CDR1 LNHDA and CDR2 SQIVND (reference sequence). The CDR3 runs 15 residues. Trimming left V 3 bases short and J 3 bases short, with 13 bases between. CDR3 in DNA: TGTGCCAGTAGTATCACCACCTCTAGAACAGATACGCAGTATTTT. Protein: CASSITTSRTDTQYF. The full variable domain, with the rest looked up from reference TRBV19 and TRBJ2-3, is DGGITQSPKYLFRKEGQNVTLSCEQNLNHDAMYWYRQDPGQGLRLIYYSQIVNDFQKGDIAEGYSVSREKKESFPLTVTSAQKNPTAFYLCASSITTSRTDTQYFGPGTRLTVL.

The chain uses TRBV15 and TRBJ2-3, with D possibly matching TRBD1 (6 bases). The germline V gene has CDR1 LNHNV and CDR2 YYDKDF (reference sequence). The CDR3 runs 14 residues. Trimming removed 8 bases from V and 9 bases from J, with 21 bases in between. The CDR3 sequence: CATGAPDLTGTQYF. In DNA form, the CDR3 reads TGTGCCACCGGGGCCCCAGACCTCACAGGGACGCAGTATTTT.

The chain carries TRBV4-3 and TRBJ2-1; no reliable D call. Germline V gene data show CDR1 as LGHNA and CDR2 as YSLEER. Trimming stripped 0 bases from V and 0 bases from J, with 9 bases between. CDR3 length: 16 amino acids. CDR3: CASSQDQVGSYNEQFF. The CDR3 nucleotides read TGCGCCAGCAGCCAAGATCAGGTGGGCTCCTACAATGAGCAGTTCTTC.

The V call is TRBV6-5, the J call TRBJ1-2; 7 bases match TRBD1. The CDR3 covers 13 residues. Per germline, CDR1 MNHEY and CDR2 SVGAGI. J was trimmed by 8 bases and V by 5 bases; bases with no gene match: 8. The CDR3 spells CASSKSGGSGYTF. The CDR3 DNA follows: TGTGCCAGCAGTAAATCAGGGGGTTCGGGCTACACCTTC.

This chain connects TRBV25-1 to TRBJ1-4; D is ambiguous. Germline loops: CDR1 MGHDK, CDR2 SYGVNS. Trimming removed 3 bases at V and 0 bases at J, with 8 bases between. The CDR3 covers 15 residues. CDR3 protein: CASSDPYATNEKLFF. CDR3 DNA: TGTGCCAGCAGTGACCCGTATGCAACTAATGAAAAACTGTTTTTT.

This chain joins TRBV25-1 and TRBJ2-3; no definite D call. In germline, CDR1 is MGHDK, CDR2 SYGVNS. Trimming took 4 bases from V and 2 from J, leaving 13 bases between them. The CDR3 is made up of 15 amino acids. CDR3 bases: TGTGCCAGCAGTGCCCCCCGCCAGGCCACAGATACGCAGTATTTT. Protein product: CASSAPRQATDTQYF.

The rearrangement links TRBV5-8 to TRBJ1-5; 7 bases map to TRBD1. CDR1 is SGHTS and CDR2 is YDEGEE in the germline V gene. The CDR3 sequence is 20 residues long. The V segment lost 4 bases and the J segment 0 bases; nucleotides outside the gene matches: 19. CDR3 nucleotide sequence: TGTGCCAGCAGCGTAGGAAGGTCGGGACAGAGGGGTTATAGCAATCAGCCCCAGCATTTT. It codes for CASSVGRSGQRGYSNQPQHF.

The CDR3 sequence: CAWSGQDSIYEQYF. The CDR3 DNA is TGTGCCTGGAGTGGGCAAGACTCAATTTACGAGCAGTACTTC. The rearrangement uses TRBV30 and TRBJ2-7; D is uncertain. CDR1 is GTSNPN, CDR2 SVGIG, per germline (reference sequence). Trimming removed 1 base at V and 4 bases at J, with 14 bases between. The CDR3 sequence is 14 residues long.

The rearrangement joins TRBV28 to TRBJ2-3; 7 nucleotides align to TRBD2. J was trimmed by 6 bases and V by 3 bases; bases with no gene match: 6. Germline assignment: CDR1 MDHEN and CDR2 SYDVKM. The CDR3 extends over 14 amino acids. The CDR3 loop reads CASSLAQGGDTQYF. In DNA form, the CDR3 reads TGTGCCAGCAGTTTGGCCCAGGGAGGGGATACGCAGTATTTT.

CDR3 DNA: TGTGCCAGCAGCTCAACCACCTCTCGGTGGGGGGGCGGTGATGAAAAACTGTTTTTT. Translating it yields CASSSTTSRWGGGDEKLFF. V is TRBV13 and J is TRBJ1-4; TRBD1 is a possible D gene (6 bases). This CDR3 is 19 amino acids long. Germline values: CDR1 PRHDT, CDR2 FYEKMQ (reference sequence). V lost 4 bases, J lost 6 bases, and 27 bases lay in between.

This chain links TRBV7-2 with TRBJ2-7, with D perhaps matching TRBD1 (6 bases). The length of the CDR3 is 15 residues. CDR1 and CDR2 from the germline V gene are SGHTA and FQGNSA. V lost 3 bases and J lost 0, with 12 bases in between. As DNA, the CDR3 is TGTGCCAGCAGCTTCGACAGGTCGAGCTCCTACGAGCAGTACTTC. Translating gives CASSFDRSSSYEQYF. Combining the CDR3 with reference TRBV7-2 and TRBJ2-7 gives the whole variable domain GAGVSQSPSNKVTEKGKDVELRCDPISGHTALYWYRQSLGQGLEFLIYFQGNSAPDKSGLPSDRFSAERTGGSVSTLTIQRTQQEDSAVYLCASSFDRSSSYEQYFGPGTRLTVT.

The CDR3, as DNA: TGTGCCAGCGAGATTGGGGGGTATGGCTACACCTTC. It yields the protein CASEIGGYGYTF. This chain uses TRBV28 with TRBJ1-2; D may be TRBD1 (5 bases). Per the germline V gene, CDR1 is MDHEN and CDR2 is SYDVKM. The CDR3 length is 12 residues. V lost 8 bases and J lost 5, with 12 bases in between.

This chain uses TRBV27 with TRBJ1-1, with 10 bases that match TRBD1. Germline V gene data show CDR1 as MNHEY and CDR2 as SMNVEV (reference sequence). After removal of 5 bases from V and 8 bases from J, the junction contained 8 bases not matched to a gene. This CDR3 is 14 amino acids long. DNA for the CDR3: TGTGCCAGCAGTCCCATCCGACAGGGGGCGGAAGCTTTCTTT. Translated: CASSPIRQGAEAFF.

This chain joins TRBV9 and TRBJ1-6; maybe TRBD1 (6 bases). This CDR3 is 16 amino acids long. Trimming stripped 3 bases from V and 0 bases from J, with 10 bases between. Per the germline V gene, CDR1 is SGDLS and CDR2 is YYNGEE. The CDR3 region has the DNA TGTGCCAGCAGCGAAACAGGGAGCTCCTATAATTCACCCCTCCACTTT. It encodes CASSETGSSYNSPLHF. Full variable domain (missing parts from reference TRBV9 and TRBJ1-6): DSGVTQTPKHLITATGQRVTLRCSPRSGDLSVYWYQQSLDQGLQFLIQYYNGEERAKGNILERFSAQQFPDLHSELNLSSLELGDSALYFCASSETGSSYNSPLHFGNGTRLTVT.

The chain recombines TRBV27 with TRBJ1-5, with 7 bases aligning to TRBD1. CDR1 is MNHEY and CDR2 is SMNVEV in the germline V gene (reference sequence). Trimming took 6 bases from V and 9 from J; bases not matched to a gene: 11. The CDR3 is 14 residues long. This CDR3 is CASSTLDRPWPQHF. Here the CDR3 DNA reads TGTGCCAGCAGCACCCTGGACAGGCCGTGGCCCCAGCATTTT.

The chain joins TRBV29-1 to TRBJ2-2; D not certain. Germline V CDR1 and CDR2: SQVTM, ANQGSEA. V shed 6 bases and J shed 5 bases, with 13 bases lying between them. The CDR3 extends over 13 amino acids. CDR3 coding DNA: TGCAGCGTGGAACCCCGCCAGACCGGGGAGCTGTTTTTT. It specifies CSVEPRQTGELFF.

This clone has a handful of counts. V usage is TRBV27 and J usage is TRBJ1-5; tentatively, D is TRBD1 (5 bases). This CDR3 contains 14 residues. The germline V and J ends were trimmed by 3 bases and 2 bases, with 8 bases remaining between them. In germline, CDR1 is MNHEY, CDR2 SMNVEV (reference sequence). The CDR3 spells CASSFQGGNQPQHF. The DNA for the CDR3 is TGTGCCAGCAGTTTCCAGGGCGGCAATCAGCCCCAGCATTTT.

The chain links TRBV7-3 to TRBJ2-3; TRBD2 agrees at 10 bases. This CDR3 is built from 16 residues. V lost 0 bases, J lost 6 bases, and 6 bases stayed unmatched. The germline V gene has CDR1 SGHTA and CDR2 FQGTGA. The CDR3 DNA follows: TGTGCCAGCAGCTTAACGGGGCTAGCGGGGGTTGATACGCAGTATTTT. Translation gives CASSLTGLAGVDTQYF. The whole variable domain, filled in from reference TRBV7-3 and TRBJ2-3, reads GAGVSQTPSNKVTEKGKYVELRCDPISGHTALYWYRQSLGQGPEFLIYFQGTGAADDSGLPNDRFFAVRPEGSVSTLKIQRTERGDSAVYLCASSLTGLAGVDTQYFGPGTRLTVL.

This clone was seen a handful of times. This chain joins TRBV4-1 and TRBJ2-5, with D perhaps matching TRBD2 (5 bases). This CDR3 is built from 14 residues. The germline CDR1 and CDR2 sequences are MGHRA and YSYEKL. V lost 1 base to trimming and J lost 5 bases, with 11 bases between them. CDR3 residues: CASSQGGSVETQYF. The CDR3 DNA reads as TGCGCCAGCAGCCAAGGAGGGAGCGTGGAGACCCAGTACTTC.

The rearrangement joins TRBV2 to TRBJ2-3, with D possibly matching TRBD1 (6 bases). The germline CDR1 and CDR2 sequences are SNHLY and FYNNEI. This CDR3 spans 15 amino acids. V was clipped by 5 bases and J by 0 bases, with 12 bases between them. The CDR3 DNA reads as TGTGCCAGCAGTAACGACAGGCGAAGCACAGATACGCAGTATTTT. Translation: CASSNDRRSTDTQYF.

This chain uses TRBV4-1 with TRBJ1-6; 9 positions agree with TRBD1. Germline V gives CDR1 MGHRA, CDR2 YSYEKL. Trimming at V came to 2 bases and at J to 6 bases, leaving 2 bases not matched to a gene. This CDR3 region has 15 residues. The CDR3 reads CASSQTGGFNSPLHF. Here the CDR3 DNA reads TGCGCCAGCAGCCAAACAGGGGGCTTTAATTCACCCCTCCACTTT.

The chain combines TRBV19 with TRBJ2-5; 7 positions agree with TRBD1. The CDR3 is made up of 16 amino acids. Germline CDR1 LNHDA, CDR2 SQIVND (reference sequence). The V gene end was trimmed by 3 bases and the J gene end by 2 bases; junction bases not matched to a gene: 9. The CDR3 DNA reads as TGTGCCAGTAGTATGGTGACAGGGTCGTATCAAGAGACCCAGTACTTC. Translation gives CASSMVTGSYQETQYF.

This clone ranks as medium-sized. The chain uses TRBV11-3 and TRBJ1-3; D is unclear. CDR3 length equals 17 residues. Trimming shortened V by 5 bases and J by 0 bases, and 17 bases separated the two germline ends. CDR1 and CDR2 (germline): SGHNT, YENEEA. The CDR3 is CASSPNEALISGNTIYF. The CDR3 DNA is TGTGCCAGCAGCCCAAACGAGGCGTTGATCTCTGGAAACACCATATATTTT.